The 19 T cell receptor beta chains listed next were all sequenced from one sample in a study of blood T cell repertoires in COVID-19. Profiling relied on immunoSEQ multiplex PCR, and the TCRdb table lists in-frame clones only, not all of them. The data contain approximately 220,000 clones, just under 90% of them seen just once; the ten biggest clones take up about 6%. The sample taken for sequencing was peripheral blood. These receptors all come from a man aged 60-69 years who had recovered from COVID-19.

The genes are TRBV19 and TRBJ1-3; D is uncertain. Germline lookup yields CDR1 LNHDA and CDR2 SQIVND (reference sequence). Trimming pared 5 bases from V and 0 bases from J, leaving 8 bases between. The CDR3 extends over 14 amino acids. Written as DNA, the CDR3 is TGTGCCAGTAGTGTGCTAAGCTCTGGAAACACCATATATTTT. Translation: CASSVLSSGNTIYF.

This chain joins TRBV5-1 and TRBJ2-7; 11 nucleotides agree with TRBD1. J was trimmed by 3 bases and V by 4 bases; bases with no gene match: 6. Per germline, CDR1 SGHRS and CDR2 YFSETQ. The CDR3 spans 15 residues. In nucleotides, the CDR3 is TGCGCCAGCAGCCCACGGACAGGGGGCCTCTACGAGCAGTACTTC. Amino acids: CASSPRTGGLYEQYF.

The CDR3, as DNA: TGTGCCAGTAGTATACCGGAGGGTCAGGGAAATGAGCAGTTCTTC. It translates to CASSIPEGQGNEQFF. The chain couples TRBV19 to TRBJ2-1, with D perhaps TRBD2 (6 bases). V lost 2 bases and J lost 7, with 15 bases in between. Germline-derived CDR1 and CDR2 are LNHDA and SQIVND (reference sequence). CDR3 length: 15 residues.

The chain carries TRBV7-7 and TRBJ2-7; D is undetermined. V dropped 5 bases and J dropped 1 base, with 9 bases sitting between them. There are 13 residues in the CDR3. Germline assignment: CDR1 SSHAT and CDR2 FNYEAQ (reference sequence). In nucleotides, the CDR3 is TGTGCCAGCAGCCTGGGCAGGTCCTACGAGCAGTACTTC. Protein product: CASSLGRSYEQYF.

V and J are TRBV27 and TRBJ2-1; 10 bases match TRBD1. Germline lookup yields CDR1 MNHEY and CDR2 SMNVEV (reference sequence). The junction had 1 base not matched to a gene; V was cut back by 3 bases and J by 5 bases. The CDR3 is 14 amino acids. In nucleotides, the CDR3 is TGTGCCAGCAGTTTGGGACAGGGGAACAATGAGCAGTTCTTC. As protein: CASSLGQGNNEQFF.

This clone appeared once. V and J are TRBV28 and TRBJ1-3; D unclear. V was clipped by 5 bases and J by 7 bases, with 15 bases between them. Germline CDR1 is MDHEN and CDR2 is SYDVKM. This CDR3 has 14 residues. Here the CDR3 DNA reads TGTGCCAGCAGTGCCCCCCAGGTTCGGAACACCATATATTTT. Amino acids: CASSAPQVRNTIYF.

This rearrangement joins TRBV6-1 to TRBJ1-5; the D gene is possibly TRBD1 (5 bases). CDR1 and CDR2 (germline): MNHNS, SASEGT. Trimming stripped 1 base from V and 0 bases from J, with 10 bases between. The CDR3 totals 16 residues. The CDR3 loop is CASSEGGAFSNQPQHF. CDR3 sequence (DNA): TGTGCCAGCAGTGAAGGTGGGGCGTTTAGCAATCAGCCCCAGCATTTT.

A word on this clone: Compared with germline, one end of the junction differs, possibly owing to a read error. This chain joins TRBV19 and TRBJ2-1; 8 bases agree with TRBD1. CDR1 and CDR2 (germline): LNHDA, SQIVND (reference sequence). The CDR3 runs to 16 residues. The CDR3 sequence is CASSITGGSTYDEQFF. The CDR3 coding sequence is TGTGCCAGTAGTATTACAGGGGGATCAACCTACGATGAGCAGTTCTTC.

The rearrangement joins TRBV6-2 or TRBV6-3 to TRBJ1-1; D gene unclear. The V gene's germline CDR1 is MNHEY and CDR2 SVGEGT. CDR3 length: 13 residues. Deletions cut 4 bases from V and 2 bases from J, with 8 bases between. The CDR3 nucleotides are TGTGCCAGCAGTTTGACTCGAAACACTGAAGCTTTCTTT. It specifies CASSLTRNTEAFF.

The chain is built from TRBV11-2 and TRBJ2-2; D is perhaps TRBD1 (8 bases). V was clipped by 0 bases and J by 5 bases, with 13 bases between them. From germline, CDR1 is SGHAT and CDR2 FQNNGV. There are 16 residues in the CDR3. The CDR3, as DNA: TGTGCCAGCAGCTTAGATCTACAGGGGGGGACCGGGGAGCTGTTTTTT. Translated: CASSLDLQGGTGELFF.

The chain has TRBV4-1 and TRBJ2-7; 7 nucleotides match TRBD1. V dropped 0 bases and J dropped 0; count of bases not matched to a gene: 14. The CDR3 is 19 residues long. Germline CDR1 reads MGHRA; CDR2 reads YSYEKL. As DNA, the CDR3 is TGCGCCAGCAGCCAAGATGGAGGAACAGGGGTTGTGAGCTCCTACGAGCAGTACTTC. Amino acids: CASSQDGGTGVVSSYEQYF.

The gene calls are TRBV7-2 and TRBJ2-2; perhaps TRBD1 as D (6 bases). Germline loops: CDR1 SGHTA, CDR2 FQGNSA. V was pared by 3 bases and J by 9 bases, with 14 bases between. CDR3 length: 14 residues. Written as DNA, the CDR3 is TGTGCCAGCAGCTTGGACAGTTTACGGAGGGAGCTGTTTTTT. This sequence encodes CASSLDSLRRELFF. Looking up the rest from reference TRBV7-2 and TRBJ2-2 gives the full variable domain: GAGVSQSPSNKVTEKGKDVELRCDPISGHTALYWYRQSLGQGLEFLIYFQGNSAPDKSGLPSDRFSAERTGGSVSTLTIQRTQQEDSAVYLCASSLDSLRRELFFGEGSRLTVL.

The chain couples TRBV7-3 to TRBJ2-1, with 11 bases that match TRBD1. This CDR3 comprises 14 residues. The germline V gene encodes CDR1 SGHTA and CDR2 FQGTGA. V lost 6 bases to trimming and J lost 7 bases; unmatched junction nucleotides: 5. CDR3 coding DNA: TGTGCCAGCAGGGAGGACAGGGGGCAGAATGAGCAGTTCTTC. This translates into CASREDRGQNEQFF.

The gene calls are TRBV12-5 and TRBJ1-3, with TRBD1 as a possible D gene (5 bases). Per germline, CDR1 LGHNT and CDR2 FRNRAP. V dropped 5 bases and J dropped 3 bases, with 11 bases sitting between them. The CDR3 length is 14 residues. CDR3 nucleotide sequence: TGTGCTAGTGGTCCCCCAGGGTATGGAAACACCATATATTTT. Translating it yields CASGPPGYGNTIYF.

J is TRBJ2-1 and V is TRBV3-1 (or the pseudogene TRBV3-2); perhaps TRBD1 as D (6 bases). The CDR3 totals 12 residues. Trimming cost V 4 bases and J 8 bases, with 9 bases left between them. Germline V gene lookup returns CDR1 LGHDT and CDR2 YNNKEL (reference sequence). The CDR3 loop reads CASSRGTYEQFF. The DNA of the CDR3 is TGTGCCAGCAGCCGGGGGACATATGAGCAGTTCTTC.

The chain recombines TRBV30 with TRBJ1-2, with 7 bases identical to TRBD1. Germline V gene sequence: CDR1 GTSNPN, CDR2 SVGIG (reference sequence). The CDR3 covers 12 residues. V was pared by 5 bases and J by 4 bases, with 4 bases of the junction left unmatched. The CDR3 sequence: CAWGDSTYGYTF. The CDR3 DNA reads TGTGCCTGGGGGGACAGCACCTATGGCTACACCTTC. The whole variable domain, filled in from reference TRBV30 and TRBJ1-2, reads SQTIHQWPATLVQPVGSPLSLECTVEGTSNPNLYWYRQAAGRGLQLLFYSVGIGQISSEVPQNLSASRPQDRQFILSSKKLLLSDSGFYLCAWGDSTYGYTFGSGTRLTVV.

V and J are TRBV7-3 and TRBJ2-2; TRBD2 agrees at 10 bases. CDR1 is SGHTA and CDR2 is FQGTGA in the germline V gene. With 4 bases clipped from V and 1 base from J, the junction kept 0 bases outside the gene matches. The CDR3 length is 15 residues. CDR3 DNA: TGTGCCAGCAGCTCTAGCGGGGGGAACACCGGGGAGCTGTTTTTT. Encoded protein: CASSSSGGNTGELFF.

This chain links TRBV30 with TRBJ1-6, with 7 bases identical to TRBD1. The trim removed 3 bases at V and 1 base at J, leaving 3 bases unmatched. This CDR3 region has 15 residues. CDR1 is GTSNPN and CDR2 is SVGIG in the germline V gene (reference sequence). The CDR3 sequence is CAWRKQGSYNSPLHF. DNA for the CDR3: TGTGCCTGGAGGAAACAGGGGTCCTATAATTCACCCCTCCACTTT. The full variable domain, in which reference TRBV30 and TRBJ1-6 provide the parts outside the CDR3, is SQTIHQWPATLVQPVGSPLSLECTVEGTSNPNLYWYRQAAGRGLQLLFYSVGIGQISSEVPQNLSASRPQDRQFILSSKKLLLSDSGFYLCAWRKQGSYNSPLHFGNGTRLTVT.

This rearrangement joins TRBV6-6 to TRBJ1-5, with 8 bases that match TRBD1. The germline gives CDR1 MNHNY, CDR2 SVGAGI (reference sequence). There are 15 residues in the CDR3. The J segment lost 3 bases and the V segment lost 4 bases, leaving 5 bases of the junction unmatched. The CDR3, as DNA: TGTGCCAGCAGTTGGGCAGGGGGCTTCAATCAGCCCCAGCATTTT. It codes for CASSWAGGFNQPQHF.